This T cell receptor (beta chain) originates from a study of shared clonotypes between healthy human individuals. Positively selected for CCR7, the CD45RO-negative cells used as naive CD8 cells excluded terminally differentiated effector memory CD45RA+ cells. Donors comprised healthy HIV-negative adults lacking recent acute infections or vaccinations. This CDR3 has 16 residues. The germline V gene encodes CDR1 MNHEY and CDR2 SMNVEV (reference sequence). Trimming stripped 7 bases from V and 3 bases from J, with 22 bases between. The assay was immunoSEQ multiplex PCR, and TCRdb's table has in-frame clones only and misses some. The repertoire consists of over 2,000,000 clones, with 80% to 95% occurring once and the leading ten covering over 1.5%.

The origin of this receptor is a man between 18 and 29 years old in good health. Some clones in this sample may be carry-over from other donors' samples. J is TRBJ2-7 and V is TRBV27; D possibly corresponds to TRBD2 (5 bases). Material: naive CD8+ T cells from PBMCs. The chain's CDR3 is CASIRSVGEQGYEQYF. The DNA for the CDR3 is TGTGCCAGCATCCGAAGCGTCGGGGAACAAGGCTACGAGCAGTACTTC.